Below, 13 T cell receptor beta chains from the same sample are listed, as sequenced in a study of CD8+ T cells in alopecia areata. RNA extraction and reverse transcription yielded cDNA as sequencing template. The table came from immunoSEQ multiplex PCR; TCRdb's copy has only in-frame clones and leaves some out. The sample consists of roughly 180,000 clones, 63% of them appearing once. This material consisted of CD4+ T cells sorted from blood, taken at week 0. The receptor set was obtained from a human donor with alopecia areata.

J is TRBJ2-7 and V is TRBV29-1; D might be TRBD2 (5 bases). Deletions cut 2 bases from V and 5 bases from J, with 10 bases between. Germline V gene data show CDR1 as SQVTM and CDR2 as ANQGSEA. The CDR3 loop spans 12 amino acids. The CDR3 spells CSVESAGDEQYF. In nucleotides, the CDR3 is TGCAGCGTTGAATCGGCGGGTGACGAGCAGTACTTC.

The chain carries TRBV2 and TRBJ2-2; D not resolved. Trimming took 3 bases from V and 5 from J, leaving 7 bases between them. This CDR3 spans 13 amino acids. The germline V gene has CDR1 SNHLY and CDR2 FYNNEI. The CDR3 spells CASSDQVTGELFF. The DNA of the CDR3 is TGTGCCAGCAGTGATCAGGTTACCGGGGAGCTGTTTTTT.

The rearrangement joins TRBV29-1 to TRBJ2-7, with D unclear. V gave up 7 bases and J gave up 4 bases, with 14 bases separating them. The CDR3 length is 12 residues. CDR1 is SQVTM and CDR2 is ANQGSEA in the germline V gene. CDR3 sequence (DNA): TGCAGCGCCGTGGACCCTTTTTACGAGCAGTACTTC. Protein sequence: CSAVDPFYEQYF.

The gene calls are TRBV6-6 and TRBJ2-7, with 9 bases that match TRBD1. This CDR3 has 13 residues. Germline V gives CDR1 MNHNY, CDR2 SVGAGI (reference sequence). After removal of 7 bases from V and 5 bases from J, the junction contained 6 bases not matched to a gene. CDR3 DNA: TGTGCCAGCATTGGGACAGGGAAGAACGAGCAGTACTTC. Translated, it gives CASIGTGKNEQYF.

In this sample, this clone turned up once. Here the CDR3 reads CASSQQGSYGYTF. CDR3 DNA sequence: TGCGCCAGCAGCCAACAAGGTTCCTATGGCTACACCTTC. The chain joins TRBV4-1 to TRBJ1-2; D unresolved. The CDR3 is 13 residues long. V gave up 2 bases and J gave up 4 bases, with 8 bases separating them. CDR1 is MGHRA, CDR2 YSYEKL, per germline.

The gene calls are TRBV7-2 and TRBJ2-7; D perhaps matches TRBD1 (5 bases). V shed 8 bases and J shed 2 bases, with 10 bases lying between them. The CDR3 loop spans 12 amino acids. Germline-derived CDR1 and CDR2 are SGHTA and FQGNSA. As DNA, the CDR3 is TGTGCCAGCGGGGCAGCCGCCTACGAGCAGTACTTC. It specifies CASGAAAYEQYF.

This chain links TRBV7-3 with TRBJ2-1; the match to TRBD1 covers 8 bases. There are 15 residues in the CDR3. Germline CDR1 SGHTA, CDR2 FQGTGA. V trimming: 5 bases; J trimming: 1 base; junction bases outside the gene matches: 4. CDR3 sequence reads: CASSPQGGSYNEQFF. As DNA, the CDR3 is TGTGCCAGCAGCCCACAGGGGGGTTCCTACAATGAGCAGTTCTTC. Supplemented by reference TRBV7-3 and TRBJ2-1, the full variable domain reads GAGVSQTPSNKVTEKGKYVELRCDPISGHTALYWYRQSLGQGPEFLIYFQGTGAADDSGLPNDRFFAVRPEGSVSTLKIQRTERGDSAVYLCASSPQGGSYNEQFFGPGTRLTVL.

The rearrangement links TRBV7-2 to TRBJ2-2, with D hard to call. V lost 1 base and J lost 2, with 8 bases in between. Germline V gene lookup returns CDR1 SGHTA and CDR2 FQGNSA. This CDR3 region has 15 residues. CDR3 sequence: CASSLGGFNTGELFF. CDR3 nucleotides: TGTGCCAGCAGCTTAGGGGGTTTTAACACCGGGGAGCTGTTTTTT.

CDR3 sequence (DNA): TGTGCCAGTAGTATAGGTCCCGCCACAGGAACCGAAGCTTTCTTT. Its translation: CASSIGPATGTEAFF. The rearrangement joins TRBV19 to TRBJ1-1; D may be TRBD1 (5 bases). Trimming pared 1 base from V and 8 bases from J, leaving 17 bases between. The CDR3 has 15 residues. Germline V gene sequence: CDR1 LNHDA, CDR2 SQIVND (reference sequence).

Comment on this clone: This same CDR3 is encoded by further DNA sequences in the sample. The chain links TRBV5-1 to TRBJ2-1; no reliable D call. The CDR3 covers 12 residues. Germline V gene sequence: CDR1 SGHRS, CDR2 YFSETQ. V was pared by 0 bases and J by 6 bases, with 4 bases between. The DNA of the CDR3 is TGCGCCAGCAGCTTGGTCCTCAATGAGCAGTTCTTC. This translates into CASSLVLNEQFF.

V gene TRBV7-2 combines with J gene TRBJ2-1; TRBD2 aligns across 8 bases. The J segment lost 6 bases and the V segment lost 4 bases, leaving 11 bases of the junction unmatched. Germline V gene data show CDR1 as SGHTA and CDR2 as FQGNSA. The CDR3 has 16 amino acids. CDR3 loop: CASSSAGGAIGNEQFF. The CDR3 DNA is TGTGCCAGCAGCTCCGCCGGGGGGGCCATCGGCAATGAGCAGTTCTTC. Supplemented by reference TRBV7-2 and TRBJ2-1, the full variable domain reads GAGVSQSPSNKVTEKGKDVELRCDPISGHTALYWYRQSLGQGLEFLIYFQGNSAPDKSGLPSDRFSAERTGGSVSTLTIQRTQQEDSAVYLCASSSAGGAIGNEQFFGPGTRLTVL.

The chain links TRBV4-1 to TRBJ1-1; 10 bases fit TRBD1. V lost 4 bases, J lost 1 base, and 3 bases stayed unmatched. Germline assignment: CDR1 MGHRA and CDR2 YSYEKL. CDR3 length equals 15 residues. The CDR3 sequence is CASSRDRGRNTEAFF. CDR3 nucleotides: TGCGCCAGCAGCCGGGACAGGGGAAGGAACACTGAAGCTTTCTTT.

V usage is TRBV6-1 and J usage is TRBJ1-3; TRBD1 matches at 7 bases. CDR1 and CDR2 from the germline V gene are MNHNS and SASEGT. With V trimmed by 2 bases and J by 3 bases, 10 bases remained unmatched. The CDR3 covers 17 residues. CDR3 nucleotide sequence: TGTGCCAGCAGTGAACTAATATTTCGACAGGGTGGAAACACCATATATTTT. Protein: CASSELIFRQGGNTIYF.